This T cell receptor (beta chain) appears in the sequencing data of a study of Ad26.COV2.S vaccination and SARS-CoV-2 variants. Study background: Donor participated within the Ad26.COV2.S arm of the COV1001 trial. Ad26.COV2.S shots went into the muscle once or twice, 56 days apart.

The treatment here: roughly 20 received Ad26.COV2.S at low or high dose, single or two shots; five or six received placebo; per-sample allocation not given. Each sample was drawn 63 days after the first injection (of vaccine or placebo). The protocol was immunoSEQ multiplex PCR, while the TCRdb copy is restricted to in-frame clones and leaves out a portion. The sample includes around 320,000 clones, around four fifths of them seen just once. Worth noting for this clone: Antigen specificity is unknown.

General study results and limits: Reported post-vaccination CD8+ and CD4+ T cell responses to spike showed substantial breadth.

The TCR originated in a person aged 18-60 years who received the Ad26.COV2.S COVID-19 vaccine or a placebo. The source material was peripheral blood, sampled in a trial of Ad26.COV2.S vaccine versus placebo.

The CDR3 bases are TGTGCCAGCAGCTCGTCCGGACGTAATTCACCCCTCCACTTT. Translating gives CASSSSGRNSPLHF. V and J are TRBV9 and TRBJ1-6; no definite D call. The CDR3 is 14 amino acids. The V gene lost 4 bases and the J gene lost 6 bases, with 11 bases spanning the gap. Germline-derived CDR1 and CDR2 are SGDLS and YYNGEE.